This T cell receptor (beta chain) was retrieved from a study of identifying expanded T cells in peripheral blood. Some clones are missing from TCRdb's copy, which holds only in-frame ones; the method was immunoSEQ multiplex PCR. The sample has some 93,000 clones; 88% are singletons. The germline gives CDR1 LNHDA, CDR2 SQIVND (reference sequence). The CDR3 has 14 amino acids. V lost 3 bases and J lost 5, with 13 bases in between. The TCR was taken from a person between 18 and 70 years old in good health. Sequencing input: blood. V is TRBV19 and J is TRBJ1-1, with D unclear. CDR3 DNA: TGTGCCAGTAGTATCGGACGGATGGGGACTGAAGCTTTCTTT. This sequence encodes CASSIGRMGTEAFF.